The 10 T cell receptor beta chains presented below share a single source sample, sequenced in a study of read filtering for tumor transcriptome and immune sequencing. From about 400 ng of RNA, a library with molecular barcoded alpha/delta and beta/gamma adaptors was made. TCRdb reprocessed the reads with MiXCR, giving one entry per CDR3 protein. The table shows 120,000 or so distinct CDR3 sequences, with 13% occurring only once. The sequenced material came from a population of CD138-negative cells sorted from bone marrow. These receptor sequences come from a donor aged 40 or over with multiple myeloma.

This clonotype was detected a few times. V usage is TRBV7-9 and J usage is TRBJ2-5; D not certain. Germline-derived CDR1 and CDR2 are SEHNR and FQNEAQ (reference sequence). Trimming shortened V by 1 base and J by 6 bases, and 6 bases separated the two germline ends. There are 12 residues in the CDR3. The CDR3 sequence: CASSLESKTQYF. CDR3 DNA: TGTGCCAGCAGCTTAGAATCGAAGACCCAGTACTTC.

This clonotype was detected only a few times. The V call is TRBV7-2, the J call TRBJ2-7, with TRBD1 matching 8 bases. This CDR3 is built from 14 residues. CDR1 SGHTA and CDR2 FQGNSA come from the germline V gene. The V and J ends lost 5 bases and 2 bases, in that order; junction bases with no gene match: 5. The DNA for the CDR3 is TGTGCCAGCAGCCTGACAGGGGTGACCTACGAGCAGTACTTC. Its translation: CASSLTGVTYEQYF. Combining the CDR3 with reference TRBV7-2 and TRBJ2-7 gives the whole variable domain GAGVSQSPSNKVTEKGKDVELRCDPISGHTALYWYRQSLGQGLEFLIYFQGNSAPDKSGLPSDRFSAERTGGSVSTLTIQRTQQEDSAVYLCASSLTGVTYEQYFGPGTRLTVT.

Concerning this clonotype: A much larger clonotype is one base distant, so this may be a read error. This rearrangement joins TRBV6-1 to TRBJ1-1; D may be TRBD1 (5 bases). The CDR3 covers 13 residues. Germline CDR1 is MNHNS and CDR2 is SASEGT. The CDR3 protein is CASSEGRITEAVF. CDR3 nucleotides: TGTGCCAGCAGTGAGGGGCGCATCACTGAAGCTGTCTTT.

Many counts were recorded for this clonotype. At one of its ends the junction is not consistent with the germline gene, which may arise from a read error. V is TRBV18 and J is TRBJ2-1, with D perhaps TRBD1 (5 bases). CDR1 KGHSH and CDR2 LQKENI come from the germline V gene. The CDR3 is made up of 15 amino acids. The CDR3 region is CASPPPQGPYNEQFF. CDR3 bases: TGTGCCAGCCCACCACCGCAGGGCCCCTACAATGAGCAGTTCTTC.

This clonotype was recorded many times. CDR3 loop: CASSFRDTQYF. CDR3 DNA: TGTGCCAGCAGCTTCAGAGATACGCAGTATTTT. The chain carries TRBV7-9 and TRBJ2-3; D unresolved. V lost 3 bases, J lost 5 bases, and 3 bases lay in between. The CDR3 runs 11 residues. The germline gives CDR1 SEHNR, CDR2 FQNEAQ (reference sequence).

As for this clonotype: A much larger clone is a single base away; this may be a read error. The V and J genes are TRBV28 and TRBJ2-2, with TRBD1 identical over 7 bases. There are 14 residues in the CDR3. V shed 9 bases, J shed 3 bases, and the junction held 7 bases outside the gene matches. CDR1 is MDHEN, CDR2 SYDVKM, per germline. Written as DNA, the CDR3 is TGTGCCAGAAGACCGGGGACAGACACCGGGGAGCTGTTTTTT. Translating gives CARRPGTDTGELFF.

The table lists this clonotype with a few counts. Given a much more abundant clone one base away, this may be a read error. CDR3 in DNA: TGTGCCAGCAGCTCCCTCCTACGCACAGATACGCAGTATTTT. This gives the protein CASSSLLRTDTQYF. The rearrangement links TRBV7-2 to TRBJ2-3; D gene unclear. Germline loops: CDR1 SGHTA, CDR2 FQGNSA. This CDR3 contains 14 residues. V was clipped by 4 bases and J by 1 base, with 9 bases between them. Drawing the rest from reference TRBV7-2 and TRBJ2-3, the complete variable domain is GAGVSQSPSNKVTEKGKDVELRCDPISGHTALYWYRQSLGQGLEFLIYFQGNSAPDKSGLPSDRFSAERTGGSVSTLTIQRTQQEDSAVYLCASSSLLRTDTQYFGPGTRLTVL.

Worth noting for this clonotype: A read error is possible here, since a much larger clone lies one base away. The genes are TRBV29-1 and TRBJ2-5, with TRBD2 as a possible D gene (5 bases). Germline values: CDR1 SQVTM, CDR2 ANQGSEA. The CDR3 length is 13 residues. Trimming cost V 8 bases and J 4 bases, with 17 bases left between them. The CDR3 region has the DNA TGCAGCATCGACCCCGGCCGGGGAGAGACCCAGTACTTC. It yields the protein CSIDPGRGETQYF. Full variable domain (rest looked up from reference TRBV29-1 and TRBJ2-5): SAVISQKPSRDICQRGTSLTIQCQVDSQVTMMFWYRQQPGQSLTLIATANQGSEATYESGFVIDKFPISRPNLTFSTLTVSNMSPEDSSIYLCSIDPGRGETQYFGPGTRLLVL.

The gene calls are TRBV28 and TRBJ2-6, with D possibly TRBD1 on 6 matching bases. Germline V gene lookup returns CDR1 MDHEN and CDR2 SYDVKM. V lost 5 bases and J lost 1, with 9 bases in between. The CDR3 extends over 15 amino acids. Written as DNA, the CDR3 is TGTGCCAGCAGTGTACAGGGTTCTGGGGCCAACGTCCTGACTTTC. Translation: CASSVQGSGANVLTF.

In this sample, this clonotype turned up many times. The CDR3 DNA sequence: TGTGCCAGCAGCTCCAAAGAGACCCAGTACTTC. Residues: CASSSKETQYF. This chain connects TRBV7-2 to TRBJ2-5; unclear D gene. V gave up 4 bases and J gave up 3 bases, with 3 bases separating them. Germline assignment: CDR1 SGHTA and CDR2 FQGNSA. This CDR3 spans 11 amino acids.